The 8 T cell receptor beta chains in this list originate from one sample, sequenced in a study of blood T cell repertoires in COVID-19. Sequencing was performed with immunoSEQ multiplex PCR; in TCRdb, only in-frame clones are kept and a portion is missing. The sample yields around 200,000 clones, approximately 87% seen once. The sequenced sample consisted of peripheral blood. All receptors come from a man in his 70s with active or convalescent COVID-19.

There are a few counts of this clone. V and J are TRBV5-4 and TRBJ1-2; 7 bases agree with TRBD1. Germline V gene lookup returns CDR1 SGHNT and CDR2 YYREEE (reference sequence). The CDR3 covers 13 residues. Trimming took 2 bases from V and 8 from J; bases not matched to a gene: 6. For the CDR3, the DNA is TGTGCCAGCAGCTTAACAGGGGTTCTCGGCTACACCTTC. It translates to CASSLTGVLGYTF.

This chain connects TRBV25-1 to TRBJ1-5; 7 bases are a match to TRBD1. This CDR3 spans 14 amino acids. The germline gives CDR1 MGHDK, CDR2 SYGVNS. V gave up 3 bases and J gave up 9 bases; unmatched junction bases: 8. The CDR3 loop is CASSDTRTGVPQHF. CDR3 coding DNA: TGTGCCAGCAGTGATACCCGCACAGGGGTGCCCCAGCATTTT.

This clone has more than one count but fewer than ten. The chain is built from TRBV6-1 and TRBJ1-6, with TRBD1 matching over 7 bases. Per germline, CDR1 MNHNS and CDR2 SASEGT. The length of the CDR3 is 13 residues. The J segment lost 10 bases and the V segment lost 3 bases, leaving 3 bases of the junction unmatched. The CDR3 loop is CASSETGFSPLHF. CDR3 bases: TGTGCCAGCAGTGAGACAGGGTTCTCACCCCTCCACTTT.

The chain recombines TRBV6-1 with TRBJ2-3, with TRBD2 identical over 9 bases. J was trimmed by 4 bases and V by 4 bases; bases with no gene match: 9. CDR3 length: 16 residues. Germline V gene lookup returns CDR1 MNHNS and CDR2 SASEGT. Here the CDR3 reads CASSVRLAGVADTQYF. The CDR3 DNA follows: TGTGCCAGCAGTGTAAGATTAGCGGGAGTGGCAGATACGCAGTATTTT.

This clone appeared once. The rearrangement joins TRBV18 to TRBJ1-2; TRBD1 aligns across 7 bases. V was pared by 3 bases and J by 4 bases, with 8 bases of the junction left unmatched. Germline V gene sequence: CDR1 KGHSH, CDR2 LQKENI. The CDR3 has 15 amino acids. The CDR3 loop reads CASSPQGGQPYGYTF. The CDR3 DNA reads as TGTGCCAGCTCACCCCAGGGGGGACAGCCCTATGGCTACACCTTC. Variable domain in full (rest from reference TRBV18 and TRBJ1-2): NAGVMQNPRHLVRRRGQEARLRCSPMKGHSHVYWYRQLPEEGLKFMVYLQKENIIDESGMPKERFSAEFPKEGPSILRIQQVVRGDSAAYFCASSPQGGQPYGYTFGSGTRLTVV.

V is TRBV6-2 or TRBV6-3 and J is TRBJ1-1; TRBD1 might be the D (6 bases). This CDR3 has 15 amino acids. Trimming cost V 2 bases and J 0 bases, with 10 bases left between them. Germline loops: CDR1 MNHEY, CDR2 SVGEGT. Here the CDR3 reads CASSYRTAMNTEAFF. As DNA, the CDR3 is TGTGCCAGCAGTTACCGGACAGCCATGAACACTGAAGCTTTCTTT.

This clone was counted between two and nine times. The J gene is TRBJ2-3, the V gene TRBV3-1 (or the pseudogene TRBV3-2); D perhaps matches TRBD2 (5 bases). V was trimmed by 4 bases and J by 0 bases, leaving 17 bases between them. Germline V gives CDR1 LGHDT, CDR2 YNNKEL (reference sequence). The CDR3 is 17 residues long. The CDR3 region has the DNA TGTGCCAGCAGCCCTAGGCTGACAAGGACTAGCACAGATACGCAGTATTTT. It codes for CASSPRLTRTSTDTQYF.

The chain links TRBV27 to TRBJ1-5, with 9 bases fitting TRBD1. From germline, CDR1 is MNHEY and CDR2 SMNVEV (reference sequence). The CDR3 covers 14 residues. Trimming cost V 3 bases and J 5 bases; bases outside gene matches: 2. This CDR3 is CASSFRTGDQPQHF. Here the CDR3 DNA reads TGTGCCAGCAGTTTTAGGACAGGGGATCAGCCCCAGCATTTT.